This TCR delta chain was sequenced for a study of delta chains in infants with herpesvirus infections (dated by TCRdb to 2022 to 2025). Turning to the overall study: From birth, the study prospectively followed a Ugandan infant birth cohort to characterize gammadelta T cell responses to primary cytomegalovirus (CMV) infection. In infants who were infected with CMV after birth, the study searched for a public fetal Vdelta1/Vgamma8 gammadelta TCR clonotype. From PBMC, gammadelta TCRs were sequenced for 18 CMV-infected infants (one congenitally infected) and roughly 8 CMV-uninfected infants who had sufficient sample available. By approximate age, the infant blood samples fell into groups of 1.5, 4, 8 and 12 months. The previously published Belgian fetal and cord blood gammadelta TCR data were not generated in this cohort and were added only for comparison. The full study reports these points: A small sample size and the lack of race- or environment-matched controls were noted by the authors, because CMV is acquired by nearly all Ugandans before adulthood. In CMV-uninfected infants, the public clonotype might still be present but below the detection limit. Of some 20 CMV-infected infants, 4 carried the public Vdelta1 clonotype: three infants infected postnatally before 120 days of age and the congenitally infected infant. Public-clonotype frequency among Vdelta1 cells appeared to correlate inversely with age at infection and decayed rapidly, seemingly not persisting beyond roughly 9 weeks. The public clonotype was detected only at the first time point after infection and was not found in uninfected infants or in infants infected after 120 days.

CDR1 and CDR2 were assigned from the germline V gene as GEAIGNYY and EKD. The CDR3 has 25 amino acids, counting the end cysteine and phenylalanine. Only the CDR3 region is kept as DNA, spanning 75 bases read in frame from base 1. The method was RT-PCR. TCR cDNA was generated by reverse transcription of PBMC RNA with SuperScript II and gamma-chain- and delta-chain-specific primers. After purification with AMPure XP beads, the cDNA was amplified and indexed with Illumina adapters using the Nextera XT Index Kit. An Illumina MiSeq with a V2 300-cycle kit was used to sequence the gammadelta TCR libraries. The published analysis was carried out like this. Using MiXCR v2.1.12, CDR3 sequences were assembled, and reads were mapped onto D, J and V genes obtained from GenBank. VDJtools v1.2.1 was used to analyze the repertoires of the CDR3 clonotypes. TCRdb called clones anew from the public reads via CATT; matching DNA rows were later pooled. The V and J calls here are based on TCRdb, not the publication. The sample table holds some 2,500 delta-chain clones, of which more than 30% were seen once. The ten top clones hold around 5% of the sample.

Pregnant women receiving prenatal care in Kampala, Uganda, were recruited, and the infants of these women were enrolled, with documentation of maternal HIV status required. Families received weekly visits, and collection of infant clinical information, oral swabs and peripheral blood began at 6 weeks of age and continued every 4 months after that. Blood was drawn into heparin tubes, and PBMC were isolated via Ficoll-Paque density gradient centrifugation and then cryopreserved. Comment on this clone: Its recognized antigen is unknown. A far larger clone differs by one base, so this is likely a read error.

The sequence joins TRDV2 to TRDJ1; the junction holds 9 bases that match TRDD2. The TCR was taken from a human donor who was a Ugandan infant, either HIV-exposed or HIV-unexposed (not recorded which). The sequencing used peripheral blood, collected at time point 4 of longitudinal follow-up. The DNA sequence is given as TGTGCCCGTGACACCGTGGGGACCTTCCTACAAGCACCGGGGGTTACAACATCGGAGCCCGATAAACTCATCTTT. The resulting protein is CARDTVGTFLQAPGVTTSEPDKLIF.